These T cell receptor beta chains were read from a single sample in a study of T cell responses to AZD1222 COVID-19 vaccine. Libraries were prepared by immunoSEQ multiplex PCR; TCRdb keeps only in-frame clonotypes and omits some of them. The sample contains around 100,000 clones, around 91% of which appear only once. The source was peripheral blood, collected on day 0 of AZD1222 vaccination. The origin of the receptors is an adult in good health. CDR3s include the opening cysteine and the closing phenylalanine or tryptophan. The D gene is left open where the match is weak. Clone sizes are given selectively: once, few, many, or a class where the clone is expanded.

size,V,length,D,J,CDR3,DNA
NA,TRBV6-5,15,TRBD2,TRBJ2-1,CASRVAGHSYNEQFF,TGTGCCAGCAGGGTAGCGGGTCACTCCTACAATGAGCAGTTCTTC
NA,TRBV5-1,18,NA,TRBJ2-2,CASSLRPGTTANTGELFF,TGCGCCAGCAGCTTGCGTCCGGGTACAACCGCAAACACCGGGGAGCTGTTTTTT
NA,TRBV24-1,18,TRBD2,TRBJ2-3,CATSDPTPSGRATDTQYF,TGTGCCACCAGTGACCCTACCCCTAGCGGGCGCGCCACAGATACGCAGTATTTT
NA,TRBV19,16,TRBD1,TRBJ2-3,CASRSSGQFSTDTQYF,TGTGCCAGTAGGTCATCGGGACAGTTTAGCACAGATACGCAGTATTTT
NA,TRBV5-1,15,NA,TRBJ2-5,CASSLKQGGVETQYF,TGCGCCAGCAGCTTAAAGCAGGGGGGAGTGGAGACCCAGTACTTC
NA,TRBV28,15,NA,TRBJ2-7,CASSFTQGGSYEQYF,TGTGCCAGCAGTTTTACTCAGGGAGGCTCCTACGAGCAGTACTTC
NA,TRBV5-1,13,TRBD1,TRBJ2-1,CASSSGDRGLQFF,TGCGCCAGCAGCTCCGGGGACAGGGGGCTGCAGTTCTTC
NA,TRBV18,14,NA,TRBJ2-7,CASSPPGRLGEQYF,TGTGCCAGCTCACCACCGGGAAGGCTCGGGGAGCAGTACTTC
NA,TRBV15,19,TRBD1,TRBJ1-4,CATSRTGTGVSRANEKLFF,TGTGCCACCAGCAGAACCGGGACAGGGGTCTCGAGGGCTAATGAAAAACTGTTTTTT
NA,TRBV7-2,15,NA,TRBJ1-2,CASSPDRTTNYGYTF,TGTGCCAGCAGCCCAGACAGGACGACTAACTATGGCTACACCTTC
once,TRBV21-1,13,NA,TRBJ1-4,CASTPPGSEKLFF,TGTGCCAGCACACCGCCCGGTAGTGAAAAACTGTTTTTT
NA,TRBV7-2,15,NA,TRBJ2-1,CASSLGGTSINEQFF,TGTGCCAGCAGCTTAGGCGGGACTTCTATCAATGAGCAGTTCTTC
NA,TRBV5-4,18,TRBD2,TRBJ2-2,CASSRKVAGGPYTGELFF,TGTGCCAGCAGCCGGAAGGTAGCGGGAGGGCCTTACACCGGGGAGCTGTTTTTT
NA,TRBV7-9,15,NA,TRBJ2-2,CASSLGRLDTGELFF,TGTGCCAGCAGCTTAGGACGGCTAGACACCGGGGAGCTGTTTTTT
NA,TRBV7-9,15,NA,TRBJ1-1,CASSLDHRENTEAFF,TGTGCCAGCAGCTTAGACCACAGGGAGAACACTGAAGCTTTCTTT
NA,TRBV11-2,12,NA,TRBJ2-7,CASSLLAREQYF,TGTGCCAGCAGCTTACTAGCGAGGGAGCAGTACTTC
NA,TRBV19,16,TRBD1,TRBJ1-2,CASTPYTTGWYYGYTF,TGTGCCAGTACTCCATACACGACAGGGTGGTACTATGGCTACACCTTC
NA,TRBV5-1,16,TRBD2,TRBJ2-3,CASSPGTSGTTDTQYF,TGCGCCAGCAGCCCCGGGACTAGCGGGACCACAGATACGCAGTATTTT
NA,TRBV4-3,18,TRBD2,TRBJ2-7,CASSQDGLAGDAPNEQYF,TGCGCCAGCAGCCAAGATGGACTAGCGGGAGACGCGCCAAACGAGCAGTACTTC
NA,TRBV7-9,13,TRBD2,TRBJ2-7,CASSLASGGEQYF,TGTGCCAGCAGCTTAGCTTCGGGGGGAGAGCAGTACTTC
NA,TRBV2,15,NA,TRBJ1-1,CASSEGWPGRGEAFF,TGTGCCAGCAGTGAAGGCTGGCCGGGCCGGGGTGAAGCTTTCTTT
NA,TRBV11-1,13,NA,TRBJ2-7,CASSLAGRAEQYF,TGTGCCAGCAGCTTAGCAGGCAGGGCCGAGCAGTACTTC
NA,TRBV7-9,13,NA,TRBJ2-2,CASSFSAAGELFF,TGTGCCAGCAGCTTCTCGGCGGCCGGGGAGCTGTTTTTT
NA,TRBV3-1/TRBV3-2,17,TRBD2,TRBJ2-3,CASSHIIGGRGTDTQYF,TGTGCCAGCAGCCATATAATCGGCGGGAGAGGCACAGATACGCAGTATTTT
NA,TRBV5-6,11,NA,TRBJ1-6,CASSLGLDRQF,TGTGCCAGCAGCCTGGGTTTGGACAGACAATTT
NA,TRBV18,14,NA,TRBJ2-7,CASSPGARGLEQYF,TGTGCCAGCTCACCAGGGGCCCGGGGGCTCGAGCAGTACTTC
NA,TRBV27,14,TRBD1,TRBJ1-6,CASTPGTGGSPLHF,TGTGCCAGCACACCCGGGACAGGTGGTTCACCCCTCCACTTT